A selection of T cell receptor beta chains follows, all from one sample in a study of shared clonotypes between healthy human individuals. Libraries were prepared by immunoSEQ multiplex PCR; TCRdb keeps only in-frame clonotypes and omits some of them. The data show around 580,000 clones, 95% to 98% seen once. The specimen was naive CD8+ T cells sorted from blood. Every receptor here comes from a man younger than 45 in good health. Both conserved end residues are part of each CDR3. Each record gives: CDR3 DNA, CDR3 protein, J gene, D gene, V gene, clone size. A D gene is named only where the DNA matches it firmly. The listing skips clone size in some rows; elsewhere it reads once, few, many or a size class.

CDR3nt: TGCGCCAGCAGCTTGCCGGGGGATACGCAGTATTTT
CDR3aa: CASSLPGDTQYF
j_gene: TRBJ2-3
d_gene: NA
v_gene: TRBV5-1
abundance: NA

CDR3nt: TGTGCCAGTAGTATGGAGACAAACACCTACGAGCAGTACTTC
CDR3aa: CASSMETNTYEQYF
j_gene: TRBJ2-7
d_gene: NA
v_gene: TRBV19
abundance: once

CDR3nt: TGCGCCAGCAGCTTGGGGACAGTTAGCAATCAGCCCCAGCATTTT
CDR3aa: CASSLGTVSNQPQHF
j_gene: TRBJ1-5
d_gene: NA
v_gene: TRBV5-1
abundance: NA

CDR3nt: TGCGCCAGCAGCGCGCCGGGACTAGCGGGAGTTCTGACAGATACGCAGTATTTT
CDR3aa: CASSAPGLAGVLTDTQYF
j_gene: TRBJ2-3
d_gene: TRBD2
v_gene: TRBV5-1
abundance: once

CDR3nt: TGTGCCAGCAGCTTAGTAGGAGGGCACAATGAGCAGTTCTTC
CDR3aa: CASSLVGGHNEQFF
j_gene: TRBJ2-1
d_gene: NA
v_gene: TRBV7-8
abundance: NA

CDR3nt: TGTGCCAGCAGCTTGGGCGTGAATCAGCCCCAGCATTTT
CDR3aa: CASSLGVNQPQHF
j_gene: TRBJ1-5
d_gene: NA
v_gene: TRBV5-4
abundance: NA

CDR3nt: TGTGCCAGCAGCGCGACGGGTTCGGGCACTGAAGCTTTCTTT
CDR3aa: CASSATGSGTEAFF
j_gene: TRBJ1-1
d_gene: NA
v_gene: TRBV9
abundance: NA

CDR3nt: TGTGCCAGCAGCCAAGAAAGGACTAGCGGGTACTCCAGAGAGACCCAGTACTTC
CDR3aa: CASSQERTSGYSRETQYF
j_gene: TRBJ2-5
d_gene: TRBD2
v_gene: TRBV14
abundance: NA

CDR3nt: TGTGCCATCAGCGACGGGACAGGGGGCTACGAGCAGTACTTC
CDR3aa: CAISDGTGGYEQYF
j_gene: TRBJ2-7
d_gene: TRBD1
v_gene: TRBV10-3
abundance: NA

CDR3nt: TGCGCCAGCAGGCTAGGACAGGGTGGGGAAGAGCAGTACTTC
CDR3aa: CASRLGQGGEEQYF
j_gene: TRBJ2-7
d_gene: TRBD1
v_gene: TRBV10-2
abundance: NA

CDR3nt: TGTGCCAGCAGTTCCGGGGGTCACTTGAACACTGAAGCTTTCTTT
CDR3aa: CASSSGGHLNTEAFF
j_gene: TRBJ1-1
d_gene: NA
v_gene: TRBV9
abundance: NA

CDR3nt: TGTGCCAGCAGCTTAAAGCAGGCGGACAATGAGCAGTTCTTC
CDR3aa: CASSLKQADNEQFF
j_gene: TRBJ2-1
d_gene: NA
v_gene: TRBV7-9
abundance: NA